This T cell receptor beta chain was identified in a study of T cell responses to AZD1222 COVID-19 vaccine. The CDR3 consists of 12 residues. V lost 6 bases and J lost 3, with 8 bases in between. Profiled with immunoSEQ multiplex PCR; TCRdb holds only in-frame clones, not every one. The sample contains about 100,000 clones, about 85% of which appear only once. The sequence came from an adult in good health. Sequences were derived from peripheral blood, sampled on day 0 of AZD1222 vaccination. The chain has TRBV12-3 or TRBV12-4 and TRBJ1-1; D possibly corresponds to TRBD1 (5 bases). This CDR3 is CASRGGDTEAFF. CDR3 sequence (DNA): TGTGCCAGCAGGGGAGGGGACACTGAAGCTTTCTTT.